This T cell receptor beta chain was sequenced for a study of PD-L1 blockade in urothelial cancer. Across the whole study: A median blood sample held about 140,000 T cells and tens of thousands of unique TCRs. Findings and caveats of the study: Durable-benefit patients had greater expansion of tumor-associated blood clones at 3 weeks.

The CDR3 is 13 residues long. Germline values: CDR1 WNHNN, CDR2 SYGVQD (reference sequence). V was clipped by 4 bases and J by 7 bases, with 14 bases between them. The protocol was immunoSEQ multiplex PCR, while the TCRdb copy is restricted to in-frame clones and leaves out a portion. The sample lists around 30,000 clones, roughly 80% occurring once. About this clone: Its antigen is as yet unknown.

This chain uses TRBV10-1 with TRBJ2-7, with D perhaps matching TRBD1 (5 bases). The receptor was derived from a man aged 45-65 years with urothelial cancer. Sequenced material: PBMCs, taken around atezolizumab (anti-PD-L1) treatment. Here the CDR3 reads CASSGVWKGEQYF. In DNA form, the CDR3 reads TGCGCCAGCAGTGGGGTCTGGAAGGGGGAGCAGTACTTC.